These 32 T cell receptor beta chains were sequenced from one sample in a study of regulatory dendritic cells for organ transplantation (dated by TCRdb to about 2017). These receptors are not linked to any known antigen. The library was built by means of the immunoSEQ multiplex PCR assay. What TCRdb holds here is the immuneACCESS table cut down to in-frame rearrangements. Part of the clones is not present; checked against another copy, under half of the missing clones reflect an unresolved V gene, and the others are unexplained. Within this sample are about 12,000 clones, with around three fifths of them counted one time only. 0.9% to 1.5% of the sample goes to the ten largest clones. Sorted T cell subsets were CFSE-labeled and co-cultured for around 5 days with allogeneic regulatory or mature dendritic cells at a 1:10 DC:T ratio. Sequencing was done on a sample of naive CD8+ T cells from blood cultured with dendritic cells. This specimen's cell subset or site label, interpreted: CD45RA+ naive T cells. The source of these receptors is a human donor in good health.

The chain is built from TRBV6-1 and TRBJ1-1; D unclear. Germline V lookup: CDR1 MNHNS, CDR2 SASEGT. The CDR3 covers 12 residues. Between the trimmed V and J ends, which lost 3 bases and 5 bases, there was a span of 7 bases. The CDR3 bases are TGTGCCAGCAGTGAGTTCGGGACTGAAGCTTTCTTT. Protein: CASSEFGTEAFF.

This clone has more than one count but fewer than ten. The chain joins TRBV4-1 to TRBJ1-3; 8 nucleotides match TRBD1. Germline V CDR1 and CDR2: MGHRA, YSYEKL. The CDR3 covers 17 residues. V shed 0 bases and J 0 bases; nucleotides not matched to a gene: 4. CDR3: CASSQEPGTGSGNTIYF. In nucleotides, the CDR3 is TGCGCCAGCAGCCAAGAACCCGGGACAGGCTCTGGAAACACCATATATTTT.

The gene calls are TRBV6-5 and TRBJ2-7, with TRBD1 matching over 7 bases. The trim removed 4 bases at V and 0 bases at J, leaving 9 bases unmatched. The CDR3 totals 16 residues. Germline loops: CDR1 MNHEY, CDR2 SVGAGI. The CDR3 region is CASSSLPDRTSYEQYF. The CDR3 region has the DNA TGTGCCAGCAGTTCCCTCCCGGACAGGACCTCCTACGAGCAGTACTTC.

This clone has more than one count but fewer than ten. For the CDR3, the DNA is TGTGCCAGCCGACAGGGTTACAATGAGCAGTTCTTC. It translates to CASRQGYNEQFF. V usage is TRBV19 and J usage is TRBJ2-1, with TRBD1 matching over 7 bases. The CDR3 loop spans 12 amino acids. Trimming at V came to 9 bases and at J to 4 bases, leaving 3 bases not matched to a gene. Germline CDR1 and CDR2: LNHDA and SQIVND (reference sequence).

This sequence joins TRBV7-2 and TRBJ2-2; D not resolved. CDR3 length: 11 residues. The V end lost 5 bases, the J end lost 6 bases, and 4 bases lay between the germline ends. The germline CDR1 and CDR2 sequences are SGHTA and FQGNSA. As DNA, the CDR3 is TGTGCCAGCAGCCCGTCCGGGGAGCTGTTTTTT. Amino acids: CASSPSGELFF.

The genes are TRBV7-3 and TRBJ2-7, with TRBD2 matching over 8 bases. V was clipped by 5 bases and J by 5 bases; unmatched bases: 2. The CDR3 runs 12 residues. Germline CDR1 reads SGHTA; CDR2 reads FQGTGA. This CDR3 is CASSRGGDEQYF. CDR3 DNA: TGTGCCAGCAGCCGGGGGGGGGACGAGCAGTACTTC.

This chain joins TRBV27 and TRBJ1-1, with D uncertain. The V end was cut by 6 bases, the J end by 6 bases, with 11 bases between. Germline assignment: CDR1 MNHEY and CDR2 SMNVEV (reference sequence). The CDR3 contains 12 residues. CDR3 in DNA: TGTGCCAGCAGCGATGGTACAGCTGAAGCTTTCTTT. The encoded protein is CASSDGTAEAFF.

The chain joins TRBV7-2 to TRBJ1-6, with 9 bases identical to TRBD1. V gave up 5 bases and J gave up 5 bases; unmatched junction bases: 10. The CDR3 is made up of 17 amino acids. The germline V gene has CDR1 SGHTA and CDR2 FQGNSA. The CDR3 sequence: CASSRGQGITHNSPLHF. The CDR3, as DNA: TGTGCCAGCAGCAGGGGACAGGGCATTACCCATAATTCACCCCTCCACTTT.

The CDR3 bases are TGCAGCGCCGGAGGGGAGTCAACAGATACGCAGTATTTT. It yields the protein CSAGGESTDTQYF. The gene calls are TRBV29-1 and TRBJ2-3; D may be TRBD2 (6 bases). V dropped 7 bases and J dropped 3 bases, with 14 bases sitting between them. The CDR3 is 13 amino acids. CDR1 is SQVTM, CDR2 ANQGSEA, per germline.

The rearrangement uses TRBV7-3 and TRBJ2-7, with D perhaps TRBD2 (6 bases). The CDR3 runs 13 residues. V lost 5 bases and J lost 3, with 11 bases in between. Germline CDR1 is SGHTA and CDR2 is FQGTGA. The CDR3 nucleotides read TGTGCCAGCAGCCCTACGGGGGTCTACGAGCAGTACTTC. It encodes CASSPTGVYEQYF.

The CDR3 DNA is TGTGCCAGCAGCACTAGCGGGGGCCAAGAGACCCAGTACTTC. Its translation is CASSTSGGQETQYF. V usage is TRBV9 and J usage is TRBJ2-5; TRBD2 aligns across 11 bases. The V gene end was trimmed by 4 bases and the J gene end by 1 base; junction bases not matched to a gene: 0. The CDR3 length is 14 residues. CDR1 SGDLS and CDR2 YYNGEE come from the germline V gene. The complete variable domain, with remaining parts taken from reference TRBV9 and TRBJ2-5, reads DSGVTQTPKHLITATGQRVTLRCSPRSGDLSVYWYQQSLDQGLQFLIQYYNGEERAKGNILERFSAQQFPDLHSELNLSSLELGDSALYFCASSTSGGQETQYFGPGTRLLVL.

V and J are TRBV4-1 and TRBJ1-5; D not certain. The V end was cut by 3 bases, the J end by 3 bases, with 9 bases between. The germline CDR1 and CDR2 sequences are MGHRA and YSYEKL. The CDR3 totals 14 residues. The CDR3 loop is CASSQGRDNQPQHF. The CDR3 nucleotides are TGCGCCAGCAGCCAGGGGAGAGACAATCAGCCCCAGCATTTT.

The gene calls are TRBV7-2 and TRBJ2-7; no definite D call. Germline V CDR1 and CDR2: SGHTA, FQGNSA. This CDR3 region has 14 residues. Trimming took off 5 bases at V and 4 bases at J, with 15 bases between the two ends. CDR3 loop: CASSPPSRFYEQYF. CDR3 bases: TGTGCCAGCAGCCCGCCCAGCAGGTTTTACGAGCAGTACTTC.

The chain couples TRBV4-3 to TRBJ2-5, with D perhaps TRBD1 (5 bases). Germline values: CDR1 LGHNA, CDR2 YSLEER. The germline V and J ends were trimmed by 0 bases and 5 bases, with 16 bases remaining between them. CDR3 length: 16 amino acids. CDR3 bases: TGCGCCAGCAGCCAAGACAGGGCTGGGCCCGGCGAGACCCAGTACTTC. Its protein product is CASSQDRAGPGETQYF.

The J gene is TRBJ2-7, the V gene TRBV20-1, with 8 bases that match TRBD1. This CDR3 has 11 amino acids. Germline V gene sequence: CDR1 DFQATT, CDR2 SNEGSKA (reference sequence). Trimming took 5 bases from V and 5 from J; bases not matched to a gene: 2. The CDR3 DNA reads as TGCAGTGCTTCAGGGGGCGACGAGCAGTACTTC. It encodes CSASGGDEQYF.

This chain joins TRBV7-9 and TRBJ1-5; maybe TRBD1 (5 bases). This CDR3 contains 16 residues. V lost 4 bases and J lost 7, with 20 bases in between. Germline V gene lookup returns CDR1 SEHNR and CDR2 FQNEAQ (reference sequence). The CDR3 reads CASSYSTEGASQPQHF. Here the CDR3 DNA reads TGTGCCAGCAGCTACTCTACCGAAGGGGCATCGCAGCCCCAGCATTTT.

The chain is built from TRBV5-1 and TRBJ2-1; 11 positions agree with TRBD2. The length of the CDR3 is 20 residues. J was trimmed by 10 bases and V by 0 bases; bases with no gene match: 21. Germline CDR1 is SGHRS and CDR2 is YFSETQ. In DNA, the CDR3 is TGCGCCAGCAGCTTGGCCGGCCCCGGGCTGATTAGCGGGGGGGCCGGGGAGCAGTTCTTC. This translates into CASSLAGPGLISGGAGEQFF.

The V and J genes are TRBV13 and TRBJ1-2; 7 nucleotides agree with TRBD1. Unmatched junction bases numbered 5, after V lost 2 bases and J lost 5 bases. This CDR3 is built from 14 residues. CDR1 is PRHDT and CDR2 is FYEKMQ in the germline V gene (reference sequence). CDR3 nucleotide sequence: TGTGCCAGCAGCTTAAAGGGGGCGCTGTATGGCTACACCTTC. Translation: CASSLKGALYGYTF.

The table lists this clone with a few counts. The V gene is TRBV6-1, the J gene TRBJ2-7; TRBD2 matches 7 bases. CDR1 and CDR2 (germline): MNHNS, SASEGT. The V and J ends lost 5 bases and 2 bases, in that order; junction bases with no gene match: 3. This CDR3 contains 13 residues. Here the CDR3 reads CASSLAGPYEQYF. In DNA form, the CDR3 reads TGTGCCAGCAGTTTAGCGGGCCCCTACGAGCAGTACTTC.

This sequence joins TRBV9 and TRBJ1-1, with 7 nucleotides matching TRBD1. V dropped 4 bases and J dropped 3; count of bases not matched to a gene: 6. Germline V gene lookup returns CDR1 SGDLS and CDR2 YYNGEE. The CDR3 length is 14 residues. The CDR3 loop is CASSPHRGDTEAFF. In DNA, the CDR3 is TGTGCCAGCAGCCCTCACAGGGGTGACACTGAAGCTTTCTTT.

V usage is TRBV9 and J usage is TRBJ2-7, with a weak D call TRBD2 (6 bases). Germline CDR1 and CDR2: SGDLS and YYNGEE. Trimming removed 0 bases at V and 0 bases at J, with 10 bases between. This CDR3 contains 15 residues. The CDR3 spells CASSVVVAASYEQYF. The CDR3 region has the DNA TGTGCCAGCAGCGTAGTAGTAGCGGCCTCCTACGAGCAGTACTTC. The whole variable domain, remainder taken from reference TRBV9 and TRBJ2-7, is DSGVTQTPKHLITATGQRVTLRCSPRSGDLSVYWYQQSLDQGLQFLIQYYNGEERAKGNILERFSAQQFPDLHSELNLSSLELGDSALYFCASSVVVAASYEQYFGPGTRLTVT.

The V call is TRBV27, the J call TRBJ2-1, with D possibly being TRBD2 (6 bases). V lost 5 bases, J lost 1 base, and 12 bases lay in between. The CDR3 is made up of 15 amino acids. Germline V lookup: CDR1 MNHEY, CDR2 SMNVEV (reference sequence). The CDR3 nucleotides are TGTGCCAGCAGTCCTTGGGAGGAGTCCTACAATGAGCAGTTCTTC. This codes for CASSPWEESYNEQFF.

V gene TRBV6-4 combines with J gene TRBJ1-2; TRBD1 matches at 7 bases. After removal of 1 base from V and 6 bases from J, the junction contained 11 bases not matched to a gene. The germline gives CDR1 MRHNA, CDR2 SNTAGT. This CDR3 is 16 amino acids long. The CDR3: CASSDFTGAGVDGYTF. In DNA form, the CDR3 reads TGTGCCAGCAGTGACTTTACAGGGGCTGGCGTTGATGGCTACACCTTC.

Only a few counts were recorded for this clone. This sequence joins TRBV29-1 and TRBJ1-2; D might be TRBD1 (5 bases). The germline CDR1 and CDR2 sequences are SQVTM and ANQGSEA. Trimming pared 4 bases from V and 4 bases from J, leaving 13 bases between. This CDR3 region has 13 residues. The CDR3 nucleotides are TGCAGCGTTGTTGACAGCCTGATCTATGGCTACACCTTC. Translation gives CSVVDSLIYGYTF.

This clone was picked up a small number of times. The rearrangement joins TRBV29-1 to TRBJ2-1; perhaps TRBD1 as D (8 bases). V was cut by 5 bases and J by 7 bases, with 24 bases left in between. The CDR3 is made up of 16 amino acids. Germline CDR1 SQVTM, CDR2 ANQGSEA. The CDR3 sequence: CSVTGGGREGKNEQFF. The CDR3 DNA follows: TGCAGCGTTACAGGGGGGGGCAGGGAGGGGAAAAATGAGCAGTTCTTC.

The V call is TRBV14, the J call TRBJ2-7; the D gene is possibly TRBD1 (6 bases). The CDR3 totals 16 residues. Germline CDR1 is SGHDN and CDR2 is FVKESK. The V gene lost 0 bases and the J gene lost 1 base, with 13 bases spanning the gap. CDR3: CASSQDSATGSYEQYF. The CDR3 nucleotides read TGTGCCAGCAGCCAAGATAGTGCGACAGGTTCCTACGAGCAGTACTTC.

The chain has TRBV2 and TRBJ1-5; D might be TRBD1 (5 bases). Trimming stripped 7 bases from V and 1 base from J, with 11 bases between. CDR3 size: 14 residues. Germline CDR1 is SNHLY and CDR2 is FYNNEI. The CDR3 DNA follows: TGTGCCAGCAAGCTTAAGGGGAGCAATCAGCCCCAGCATTTT. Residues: CASKLKGSNQPQHF.

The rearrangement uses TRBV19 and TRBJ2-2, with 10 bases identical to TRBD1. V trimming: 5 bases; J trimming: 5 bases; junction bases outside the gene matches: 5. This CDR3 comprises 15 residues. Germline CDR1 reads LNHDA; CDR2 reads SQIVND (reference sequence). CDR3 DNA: TGTGCCAGTAGTCCCGACAGGGGGCGTACCGGGGAGCTGTTTTTT. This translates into CASSPDRGRTGELFF. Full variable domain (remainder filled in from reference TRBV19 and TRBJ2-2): DGGITQSPKYLFRKEGQNVTLSCEQNLNHDAMYWYRQDPGQGLRLIYYSQIVNDFQKGDIAEGYSVSREKKESFPLTVTSAQKNPTAFYLCASSPDRGRTGELFFGEGSRLTVL.

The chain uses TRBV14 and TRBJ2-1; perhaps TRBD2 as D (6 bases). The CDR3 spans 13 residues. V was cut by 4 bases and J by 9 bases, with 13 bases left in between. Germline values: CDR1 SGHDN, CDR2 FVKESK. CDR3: CASSLAVTGEQFF. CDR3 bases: TGTGCCAGCAGCCTAGCGGTCACGGGTGAGCAGTTCTTC.

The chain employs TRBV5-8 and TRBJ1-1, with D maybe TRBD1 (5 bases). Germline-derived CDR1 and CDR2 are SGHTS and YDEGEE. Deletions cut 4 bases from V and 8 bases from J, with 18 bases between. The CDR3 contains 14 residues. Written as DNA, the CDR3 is TGTGCCAGCAGCCACCGCGGGGGATCGCCCGAAGCTTTCTTT. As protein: CASSHRGGSPEAFF.

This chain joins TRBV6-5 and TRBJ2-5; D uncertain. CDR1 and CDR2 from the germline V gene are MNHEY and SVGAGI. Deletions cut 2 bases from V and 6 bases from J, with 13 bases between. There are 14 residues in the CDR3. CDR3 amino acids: CASSYRPDGQTQYF. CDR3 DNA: TGTGCCAGCAGTTACCGCCCCGATGGGCAGACCCAGTACTTC.

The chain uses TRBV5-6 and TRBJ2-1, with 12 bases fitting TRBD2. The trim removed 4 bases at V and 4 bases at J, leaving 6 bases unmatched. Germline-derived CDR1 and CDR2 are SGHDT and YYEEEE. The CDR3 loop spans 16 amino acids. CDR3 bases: TGTGCCAGCAGCGGACCTAGCGGGGGGGCTTACAATGAGCAGTTCTTC. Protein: CASSGPSGGAYNEQFF.